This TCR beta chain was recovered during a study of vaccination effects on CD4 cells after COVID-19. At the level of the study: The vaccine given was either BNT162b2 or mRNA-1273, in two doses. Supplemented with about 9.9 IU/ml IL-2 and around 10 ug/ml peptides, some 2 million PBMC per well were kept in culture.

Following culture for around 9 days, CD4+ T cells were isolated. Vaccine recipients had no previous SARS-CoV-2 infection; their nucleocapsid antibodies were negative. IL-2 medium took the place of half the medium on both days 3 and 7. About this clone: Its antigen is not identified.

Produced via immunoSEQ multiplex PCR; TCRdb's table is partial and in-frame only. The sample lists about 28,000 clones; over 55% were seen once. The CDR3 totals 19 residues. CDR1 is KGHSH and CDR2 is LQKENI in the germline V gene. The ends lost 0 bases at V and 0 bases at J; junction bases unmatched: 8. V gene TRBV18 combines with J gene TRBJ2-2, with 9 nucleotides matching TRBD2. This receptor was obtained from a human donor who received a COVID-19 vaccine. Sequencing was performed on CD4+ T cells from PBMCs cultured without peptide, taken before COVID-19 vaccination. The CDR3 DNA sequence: TGTGCCAGCTCACCACCGTTGCTAGCGGGGACCGCGAACACCGGGGAGCTGTTTTTT. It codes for CASSPPLLAGTANTGELFF.